The rows below give T cell receptor beta chains drawn from one sample of a study of cytomegalovirus exposure and HLA in healthy donors. Here immunoSEQ multiplex PCR was the method, and the copy in TCRdb shows in-frame clones only, minus some. The sample yields under 200,000 clones, around 80% seen once. The specimen was PBMCs. The receptors shown here come from a human donor in good health. The CDR3 runs from the conserved cysteine through the conserved F or W. The D gene is left open where the match is weak. Some rows mark clone size as missing; the rest say once, few, many or name a class of expanded clone.

TRBV6-1	TRBD1	NA	TRBJ2-3	CASVGQDTDTQYF	TGTGCCAGCGTCGGACAGGACACAGATACGCAGTATTTT
TRBV7-9	NA	NA	TRBJ1-5	CASSLAFQPQHF	TGTGCCAGCAGCTTAGCCTTCCAGCCCCAGCATTTT
TRBV21-1	NA	NA	TRBJ2-7	CASSNRAGGYEQYF	TGTGCCAGCAGCAATCGAGCAGGGGGGTACGAGCAGTACTTC
TRBV11-2	TRBD1	NA	TRBJ1-4	CASSTDRGRNEKLFF	TGTGCCAGCAGCACGGACAGGGGCAGGAATGAAAAACTGTTTTTT
TRBV7-8	NA	NA	TRBJ1-2	CASSPGGITNYGYTF	TGTGCCAGCAGCCCGGGGGGGATTACTAACTATGGCTACACCTTC
TRBV5-1	TRBD2	NA	TRBJ2-3	CASSPTVAGGTDTQYF	TGCGCCAGCAGCCCGACTGTGGCGGGGGGGACAGATACGCAGTATTTT
TRBV9	NA	NA	TRBJ2-3	CASSITDTQYF	TGTGCCAGCTCAATCACAGATACGCAGTATTTT
TRBV4-3	TRBD2	NA	TRBJ2-1	CASSTIAGGGDEQFF	TGCGCCAGCAGCACTATAGCGGGGGGCGGGGATGAGCAGTTCTTC
TRBV4-1	TRBD1	NA	TRBJ2-7	CASSQGQGTYEQYF	TGCGCCAGCAGCCAAGGACAGGGTACCTACGAGCAGTACTTC
TRBV5-4	NA	NA	TRBJ2-6	CASSLFKGSPQGANVLTF	TGTGCCAGCAGCTTATTTAAGGGGTCCCCTCAGGGGGCCAACGTCCTGACTTTC
TRBV5-1	NA	NA	TRBJ1-1	CASSLAKGGVSEAFF	TGCGCCAGCAGCTTGGCCAAAGGAGGCGTATCTGAAGCTTTCTTT
TRBV11-3	NA	NA	TRBJ2-6	CASSLEQGVSSGANVLTF	TGTGCCAGCAGCTTAGAACAGGGCGTGAGCTCTGGGGCCAACGTCCTGACTTTC
TRBV5-1	NA	NA	TRBJ1-2	CASSLMGGWGYTF	TGCGCCAGCAGCTTAATGGGAGGGTGGGGCTACACCTTC
TRBV10-2	NA	once	TRBJ1-1	CASSDTGGYTEAFF	TGCGCCAGCAGTGATACCGGGGGGTACACTGAAGCTTTCTTT
TRBV6-4	TRBD2	NA	TRBJ2-3	CASISAGLYRTDTQYF	TGTGCCAGCATTTCAGCGGGACTGTATCGCACAGATACGCAGTATTTT
TRBV7-2	TRBD1	NA	TRBJ1-2	CASSKLGQDYTF	TGTGCCAGCAGCAAATTGGGACAGGACTACACCTTC
TRBV5-4	TRBD2	NA	TRBJ2-7	CASSLTSEKVYEQYF	TGTGCCAGCAGCTTGACTAGCGAGAAAGTCTACGAGCAGTACTTC
TRBV6-1	NA	NA	TRBJ1-1	CAAHRDVGAVAFF	TGTGCCGCTCACAGGGATGTCGGTGCTGTGGCTTTCTTT
TRBV7-9	NA	once	TRBJ1-2	CASSLSGESYGYTF	TGTGCCAGCAGCTTATCAGGGGAGAGCTATGGCTACACCTTC
TRBV5-1	TRBD2	NA	TRBJ2-1	CASRRIAGGLLGEQFF	TGCGCCAGCAGAAGAATAGCGGGGGGCCTCCTTGGGGAGCAGTTCTTC
TRBV2	NA	NA	TRBJ2-6	CASSEVHFFSGANVLTF	TGTGCCAGCAGTGAAGTCCACTTCTTCTCTGGGGCCAACGTCCTGACTTTC
TRBV7-9	TRBD1	few	TRBJ1-1	CASSFRDSKMNTEAFF	TGTGCCAGCAGCTTCCGGGACAGCAAAATGAACACTGAAGCTTTCTTT
TRBV5-1	NA	NA	TRBJ2-1	CASSPNRTSSYNEQFF	TGCGCCAGCAGCCCAAACAGGACAAGCTCCTACAATGAGCAGTTCTTC
TRBV2	NA	NA	TRBJ2-7	CASSEAGYFGEQYF	TGTGCCAGCAGTGAGGCAGGGTATTTTGGCGAGCAGTACTTC
TRBV7-2	NA	NA	TRBJ1-1	CASSPRGGAQTEAFF	TGTGCCAGCAGCCCCCGTGGGGGGGCACAGACTGAAGCTTTCTTT
TRBV10-3	TRBD2	NA	TRBJ2-6	CAISGGGNSGANVLTF	TGTGCCATTTCCGGCGGGGGAAACTCTGGGGCCAACGTCCTGACTTTC
TRBV6-5	NA	NA	TRBJ1-2	CASSPLQGSNYGYTF	TGTGCCAGCAGTCCCCTTCAGGGATCTAACTATGGCTACACCTTC
TRBV27	TRBD2	NA	TRBJ2-7	CASSFGGATPLQQYF	TGTGCCAGCAGTTTCGGGGGGGCAACCCCCCTACAGCAGTACTTC
TRBV5-1	NA	NA	TRBJ2-2	CASSRTGENTGELFF	TGCGCCAGCAGCCGGACTGGAGAAAACACCGGGGAGCTGTTTTTT
TRBV7-9	TRBD1	NA	TRBJ1-1	CASSLEGGVPEAFF	TGTGCCAGCAGCTTAGAAGGGGGCGTACCTGAAGCTTTCTTT
TRBV7-9	NA	NA	TRBJ2-1	CASSFMIRSGYNEQFF	TGTGCCAGCAGCTTCATGATCAGGTCGGGGTACAATGAGCAGTTCTTC